These 2 T cell receptor beta chains share one sample of origin, sequenced in a study of Graves' ophthalmopathy and Graves' hyperthyroidism. Researchers took RNA transcripts and amplified TCR beta CDR3 regions from them. An opening RT-PCR round employed HTBI primers and preceded a second-round multiplex PCR. TCRdb re-called the multiplex PCR reads through MiXCR, storing one row per CDR3 protein. This table has hundreds of thousands of distinct CDR3 sequences, 22% appearing once. The specimen was peripheral blood. Source of these receptors: a woman between 18 and 30 years old with stable Graves' hyperthyroidism. Some clones in this sample may be carry-over from other donors' samples.

This chain uses TRBV18 with TRBJ1-2; D call uncertain. CDR1 and CDR2 from the germline V gene are KGHSH and LQKENI. Trimming stripped 3 bases from V and 8 bases from J, with 13 bases between. This CDR3 has 13 amino acids. The CDR3 loop reads CASSPSDLRGYTF. Here the CDR3 DNA reads TGTGCCAGCTCACCGTCGGACCTGCGGGGCTACACCTTC.

This clonotype was counted between two and nine times. This chain uses TRBV9 with TRBJ1-2, with a tentative D call TRBD1 (5 bases). Trimming took off 0 bases at V and 3 bases at J, with 12 bases between the two ends. The germline CDR1 and CDR2 sequences are SGDLS and YYNGEE. This CDR3 is built from 15 residues. CDR3 sequence: CASSVAVGVYYGYTF. CDR3 nucleotide sequence: TGTGCCAGCAGCGTAGCTGTGGGGGTATACTATGGCTACACCTTC. Looking up the rest from reference TRBV9 and TRBJ1-2 gives the full variable domain: DSGVTQTPKHLITATGQRVTLRCSPRSGDLSVYWYQQSLDQGLQFLIQYYNGEERAKGNILERFSAQQFPDLHSELNLSSLELGDSALYFCASSVAVGVYYGYTFGSGTRLTVV.